The entry that follows covers one T cell receptor beta chain sequence. This entry belongs to a study of T cells in Graves' hyperthyroidism and ophthalmopathy. Germline V CDR1 and CDR2: LNHDA, SQIVND (reference sequence). The CDR3 is 14 amino acids. After removal of 7 bases from V and 5 bases from J, the junction contained 8 bases not matched to a gene. A lack of ophthalmopathy progression within 18 months defined stable Graves' hyperthyroidism. The study enrolled patients aged 18 to 65 with newly diagnosed hyperthyroidism of under 2 months' duration. Cells are PBMCs isolated from about 10 ml of fresh blood. The source material, RNA transcripts, was used to amplify TCR beta CDR3 regions. The TCR CDR3 was amplified in a first-round RT-PCR using the HTBI primer set. TCRdb re-derived calls from the multiplex PCR reads in MiXCR, one entry per CDR3 protein. The sample includes a few hundred thousand distinct CDR3 sequences, 15% to 17% seen only once; the top ten take about 7%.

The source of this sequence is a woman in her 30s with Graves' hyperthyroidism. Material for sequencing was blood. The V gene is TRBV19, the J gene TRBJ1-1, with TRBD1 matching over 9 bases. CDR3 loop: CASTSDRGTTEAFF. CDR3 coding DNA: TGTGCCAGTACTTCCGACAGGGGGACTACTGAAGCTTTCTTT.